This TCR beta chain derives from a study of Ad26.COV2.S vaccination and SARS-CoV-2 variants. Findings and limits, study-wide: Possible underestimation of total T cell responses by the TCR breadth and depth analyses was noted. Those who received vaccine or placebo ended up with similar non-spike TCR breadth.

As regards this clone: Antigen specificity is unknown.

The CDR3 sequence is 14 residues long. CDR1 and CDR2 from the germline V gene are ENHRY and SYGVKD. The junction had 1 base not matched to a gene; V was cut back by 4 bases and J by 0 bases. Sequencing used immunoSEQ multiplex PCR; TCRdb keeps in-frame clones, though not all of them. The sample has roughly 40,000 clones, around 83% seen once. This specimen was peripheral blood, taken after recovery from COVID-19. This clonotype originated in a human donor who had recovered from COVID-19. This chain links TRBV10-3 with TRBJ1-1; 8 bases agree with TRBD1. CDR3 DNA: TGTGCCATCAGTGTGGGACAGGTGAACACTGAAGCTTTCTTT. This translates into CAISVGQVNTEAFF.